This T cell receptor beta chain comes out of a study of tumor and adjacent non-tumor tissue in lung cancer. Whole-study results and caveats: TCR diversity was significantly greater in tumor than normal lung tissue.

The library came from three nested PCR rounds adapted from ARM-PCR protocols. MiXCR, run by TCRdb on the multiplex PCR reads, gives a single entry per CDR3 protein. The sample shows about 200,000 distinct CDR3 sequences, 71% of them seen only once. The CDR3 covers 14 residues. Of note for this clonotype: Its antigen is not identified. A junction end diverges from the germline sequence, so it may reflect a read error.

No cell sorting was done before RNA was extracted from the tissue. Chemotherapy-naive patients with new lung cancer underwent thoracic surgery in China, August–November 2014. This chain connects TRBV12-3 or TRBV12-4 to TRBJ1-4; D is uncertain. The receptor was derived from a man in his fifties or sixties with non-small cell lung cancer. The material sequenced was lung tumor tissue. Here the CDR3 DNA reads TGTGTCAGCAGTCGGCAGGACCAAAATGAAAAACTGTTTTTT. This gives the protein CVSSRQDQNEKLFF.